The rows below give T cell receptor beta chains drawn from one sample of a study of regulatory T cells in long-lasting Graves disease. Each CDR3 protein is one row after TCRdb ran MiXCR on the multiplex PCR reads. The sample shows 350,000 to 550,000 distinct CDR3 sequences, about 16% of them seen only once. The same sample was also used in a study of T cells in Graves' hyperthyroidism and ophthalmopathy.

The material was peripheral blood mononuclear cells (PBMCs), obtained at new diagnosis, from a patient treated with antithyroid drugs. These receptors originate from a woman in her twenties or thirties with Graves disease. CDR3s include the opening cysteine and the closing phenylalanine or tryptophan. D genes are given only for firm matches. Clone size appears in some rows only: once, few, many, or a class for an expanded clone.

>.|TRBV24-1|TRBD1|TRBJ1-5
TGTGCCACCAGTGACGGGGCAGGGGGCTATCAGCCCCAGCATTTT
CATSDGAGGYQPQHF
>many|TRBV20-1|.|TRBJ2-2
TGCAGTGCTAGAGTATGGACCGGGGAGCTGTTTTTT
CSARVWTGELFF
>.|TRBV20-1|.|TRBJ2-1
TGCAGTGCTAGCGGGATCTACAATGAGCAGTTCTTC
CSASGIYNEQFF
>many|TRBV7-9|.|TRBJ2-3
TGTGCCAGCAGCACGCGCTTGCCTCCCGATACGCAGTATTTT
CASSTRLPPDTQYF
>many|TRBV2|TRBD2|TRBJ2-1
TGTGCCATCTTCCGGGACTATTCCTACAATGAGCAGTTCTTC
CAIFRDYSYNEQFF
>few|TRBV7-2|TRBD1|TRBJ1-1
TGTGCCAGCAGCCTAGGGACAGGCGCTGAAGCTTTCTTT
CASSLGTGAEAFF
>many|TRBV18|.|TRBJ2-1
TGTGCCAGCTCACCAGAGAGTAAGTCGAGCAATGAGCAGTTCTTC
CASSPESKSSNEQFF
>few|TRBV24-1|TRBD1|TRBJ2-4
TGTGCCACCAGTGTGGCCGGGACAGGGGTGATCCAAAACATTCAGTACTTC
CATSVAGTGVIQNIQYF
>many|TRBV7-9|.|TRBJ1-5
TGTGCCAGCCAGTATAGCAATCAGCCCCAGCATTTT
CASQYSNQPQHF
>.|TRBV5-4|TRBD2|TRBJ2-5
TGTGCCAGCAGCTCGGCGACTAGCGGCCAAGAGACCCAGTACTTC
CASSSATSGQETQYF
>few|TRBV6-2/TRBV6-3|.|TRBJ2-5
TGTGCCAGCAGTCTTCCCCCAACGCTCAGGTTACAAGAGACCCAGTACTTC
CASSLPPTLRLQETQYF
>many|TRBV11-2|TRBD1|TRBJ1-1
TGTGCCAGCAGCTTAGCTGCGACAGGGTACACTGAAGCTTTCTTT
CASSLAATGYTEAFF
>many|TRBV6-5|.|TRBJ2-5
TGTGCCAGCAGTTACTTGACCAAAGAGACCCAGTACTTC
CASSYLTKETQYF
>.|TRBV9|.|TRBJ2-2
TGTGCCAGCAGCGTAGGACCGACTGGCGATGGCACCGGGGAGCTGTTTTTT
CASSVGPTGDGTGELFF
>few|TRBV20-1|TRBD1|TRBJ2-5
TGCAGTGCTAGGAGGACAGGGGTCGAGACCCAGTACTTC
CSARRTGVETQYF
>many|TRBV19|.|TRBJ1-1
TGTGCCAGTAGCCTCACAGGGCCATCCACTGAAGCTTTCTTT
CASSLTGPSTEAFF